This entry lists 25 T cell receptor beta chains sequenced from one sample in a study of blood T cells in healthy people across ages. A sample-barcoded 5' primer and a J-beta primer mix were used in a second PCR of roughly 7 to 12 cycles. MiXCR, applied by TCRdb to the 5' RACE reads, yields one record per CDR3 protein. This sample has about 780,000 distinct CDR3 sequences; around 50% occur once, and the top ten carry 15% to 20%. Sequencing was carried out using blood. These receptors were taken from a man older than 75 in good health.

The V call is TRBV30, the J call TRBJ2-3, with D possibly matching TRBD1 (5 bases). The CDR3 consists of 13 residues. Trimming took 1 base from V and 4 from J, leaving 9 bases between them. Per the germline V gene, CDR1 is GTSNPN and CDR2 is SVGIG (reference sequence). CDR3 DNA: TGTGCCTGGAGTGCGGACAACGCAGATACGCAGTATTTT. Protein: CAWSADNADTQYF.

This clonotype was counted a few times. The gene calls are TRBV29-1 and TRBJ2-3; D remains unclear. The CDR3 is made up of 14 amino acids. V was shortened by 3 bases and J by 1 base, with 11 bases between the two germline ends. CDR1 and CDR2 from the germline V gene are SQVTM and ANQGSEA. The CDR3 DNA reads as TGCAGCGTTGAGAGCTATATACGCACAGATACGCAGTATTTT. Translation gives CSVESYIRTDTQYF.

J is TRBJ2-3 and V is TRBV5-1, with 8 bases matching TRBD2. The V segment lost 4 bases and the J segment 4 bases; nucleotides outside the gene matches: 11. The V gene's germline CDR1 is SGHRS and CDR2 YFSETQ. This CDR3 contains 16 residues. In nucleotides, the CDR3 is TGCGCCAGCAGCCGGCTCGGGGGGGAGGGTCCAGATACGCAGTATTTT. As protein: CASSRLGGEGPDTQYF.

This chain links TRBV25-1 with TRBJ2-1; D remains ambiguous. Germline V gene sequence: CDR1 MGHDK, CDR2 SYGVNS. Trimming left V 2 bases short and J 10 bases short, with 12 bases between. The CDR3 is 13 amino acids. Here the CDR3 DNA reads TGTGCCAGCAGTGAAGGGGATCGAGGCGAGCAGTTCTTC. Its protein product is CASSEGDRGEQFF.

The V gene is TRBV3-1, the J gene TRBJ1-2; TRBD1 might be the D (6 bases). From germline, CDR1 is LGHDT and CDR2 YNNKEL (reference sequence). V was shortened by 3 bases and J by 4 bases, with 15 bases between the two germline ends. This CDR3 has 15 residues. CDR3 DNA sequence: TGTGCCAGCAGCCAGTTCGACAGGACTCCCTATGGCTACACCTTC. Translating gives CASSQFDRTPYGYTF.

This chain connects TRBV20-1 to TRBJ2-5, with 14 bases that match TRBD2. The germline gives CDR1 DFQATT, CDR2 SNEGSKA (reference sequence). V gave up 6 bases and J gave up 0 bases; unmatched junction bases: 9. CDR3 size: 17 residues. The CDR3 protein is CSATGLAGGLNQETQYF. DNA of the CDR3: TGCAGTGCAACCGGACTAGCGGGGGGCCTTAACCAAGAGACCCAGTACTTC.

The chain is built from TRBV7-2 and TRBJ2-5, with D perhaps matching TRBD2 (6 bases). The J call is in doubt because the DNA end fits TRBJ2-7 better. There are 14 residues in the CDR3. CDR1 is SGHTA and CDR2 is FQGNSA in the germline V gene. In DNA form, the CDR3 reads TGTGCCAGCAGCTTAGATGCGGGGCCCTACGAGCAGTACTTC. Its protein product is CASSLDAGPYEQYF.

Points on this clonotype: An end of the junction differs from the germline gene, which may be a read error. The J gene is TRBJ2-1, the V gene TRBV29-1, with 8 bases matching TRBD2. The germline CDR1 and CDR2 sequences are SQVTM and ANQGSEA. This CDR3 has 21 residues. CDR3 DNA sequence: TGCAGCATTGATGGGGCGCAGGTCGGGAGGGCCTCAGTCGCCGCCTACAATGAGCAGTTCTTC. Encoded protein: CSIDGAQVGRASVAAYNEQFF.

The gene calls are TRBV9 and TRBJ1-1; weak D call: TRBD1 (5 bases). Trimming took off 2 bases at V and 6 bases at J, with 14 bases between the two ends. The length of the CDR3 is 14 residues. Germline V gives CDR1 SGDLS, CDR2 YYNGEE. The CDR3 nucleotides are TGTGCCAGCAGCGTCGGACGGGCAGGGCCTGAAGCTTTCTTT. Protein sequence: CASSVGRAGPEAFF. Combining the CDR3 with reference TRBV9 and TRBJ1-1 gives the whole variable domain DSGVTQTPKHLITATGQRVTLRCSPRSGDLSVYWYQQSLDQGLQFLIQYYNGEERAKGNILERFSAQQFPDLHSELNLSSLELGDSALYFCASSVGRAGPEAFFGQGTRLTVV.

The rearrangement uses TRBV6-2 or TRBV6-3 and TRBJ2-1; D is uncertain. CDR1 and CDR2 from the germline V gene are MNHEY and SVGEGT. CDR3 length equals 12 residues. The V end lost 0 bases, the J end lost 8 bases, and 5 bases lay between the germline ends. CDR3 loop: CASSYSSHEQFF. DNA for the CDR3: TGTGCCAGCAGTTACTCGAGCCATGAGCAGTTCTTC.

The chain has TRBV12-3 or TRBV12-4 and TRBJ1-5; unclear D gene. V lost 3 bases to trimming and J lost 7 bases, with 13 bases between them. The CDR3 loop spans 14 amino acids. CDR3 amino acids: CASSLVGLEQPQHF. CDR3 DNA: TGTGCCAGCAGTTTGGTAGGGTTAGAGCAGCCCCAGCATTTT.

CDR3 nucleotides: TGTGCCAGCAGCAAGGGTCATTCGGGGGAGCAGTACTTC. Its protein product is CASSKGHSGEQYF. This chain links TRBV7-2 with TRBJ2-5, with D perhaps matching TRBD2 (6 bases). CDR1 is SGHTA and CDR2 is FQGNSA in the germline V gene. CDR3 size: 13 residues. V was clipped by 5 bases and J by 11 bases, with 18 bases between them. The whole variable domain, filled in from reference TRBV7-2 and TRBJ2-5, reads GAGVSQSPSNKVTEKGKDVELRCDPISGHTALYWYRQSLGQGLEFLIYFQGNSAPDKSGLPSDRFSAERTGGSVSTLTIQRTQQEDSAVYLCASSKGHSGEQYFGPGTRLLVL.

V and J are TRBV5-1 and TRBJ2-5; the D gene could be TRBD1 or TRBD2 (6 bases each). V shed 2 bases and J shed 2 bases, with 16 bases lying between them. The CDR3 covers 16 residues. The germline gives CDR1 SGHRS, CDR2 YFSETQ. The CDR3 coding sequence is TGCGCCAGCAGCTTCCAGGCCGGGGGCGGTCAAGAGACCCAGTACTTC. Translation gives CASSFQAGGGQETQYF. Full variable domain (missing parts from reference TRBV5-1 and TRBJ2-5): KAGVTQTPRYLIKTRGQQVTLSCSPISGHRSVSWYQQTPGQGLQFLFEYFSETQRNKGNFPGRFSGRQFSNSRSEMNVSTLELGDSALYLCASSFQAGGGQETQYFGPGTRLLVL.

The chain links TRBV7-9 to TRBJ2-7, with a tentative D call TRBD1 (6 bases). V lost 6 bases and J 1 base, leaving 16 bases between the germline ends. Germline V gene data show CDR1 as SEHNR and CDR2 as FQNEAQ (reference sequence). This CDR3 comprises 15 residues. In DNA, the CDR3 is TGTGCCAGCAGGGGAACCGGGACACCTTCCTACGAGCAGTACTTC. Translating it yields CASRGTGTPSYEQYF.

The chain links TRBV20-1 to TRBJ1-6; D unresolved. The ends were cut back, 5 bases at V and 8 bases at J, with 16 bases in the middle. Germline loops: CDR1 DFQATT, CDR2 SNEGSKA (reference sequence). The CDR3 has 14 residues. The CDR3 DNA is TGCAGTGCTGCTATTCGGGATCTAGATTCACCCCTCCACTTT. This encodes CSAAIRDLDSPLHF.

The sample holds a few counts of this clonotype. The rearrangement joins TRBV7-8 to TRBJ2-5; 8 bases agree with TRBD2. Germline V gene lookup returns CDR1 SGHVS and CDR2 FQNEAQ. Trimming cost V 2 bases and J 0 bases; bases outside gene matches: 5. The CDR3 is made up of 16 amino acids. CDR3 amino acids: CASSLFQRGYQETQYF. As DNA, the CDR3 is TGTGCCAGCAGCTTATTCCAGCGGGGGTACCAAGAGACCCAGTACTTC.

This clonotype was detected only a few times. This rearrangement joins TRBV5-1 to TRBJ2-3; TRBD1 aligns across 11 bases. The CDR3 extends over 17 amino acids. Trimming at V came to 0 bases and at J to 6 bases, leaving 9 bases not matched to a gene. Germline V gives CDR1 SGHRS, CDR2 YFSETQ. DNA of the CDR3: TGCGCCAGCAGCTTGGCATCCGGGACAGGGGGAGCGGATACGCAGTATTTT. Translating it yields CASSLASGTGGADTQYF.

V is TRBV11-3 and J is TRBJ2-4, with unresolved D. The DNA matches TRBJ2-7 better at its end, which makes the J call doubtful. The CDR3 has 14 residues. Germline V gene data show CDR1 as SGHNT and CDR2 as YENEEA. This CDR3 reads CASSPNLPFNEQYF. The CDR3 bases are TGTGCCAGCAGCCCCAACCTCCCATTCAACGAGCAGTACTTC.

This clonotype was detected a few times. The chain links TRBV7-9 to TRBJ1-2; 9 bases match TRBD1. V shed 6 bases, J shed 0 bases, and the junction held 5 bases outside the gene matches. Germline V gene lookup returns CDR1 SEHNR and CDR2 FQNEAQ (reference sequence). This CDR3 has 15 amino acids. CDR3 region: CASSWTGATNYGYTF. The CDR3 nucleotides are TGTGCCAGCAGTTGGACAGGGGCGACTAACTATGGCTACACCTTC.

This clonotype has a count of ten or more. V gene TRBV7-2 combines with J gene TRBJ2-7; 8 bases map to TRBD1. Per germline, CDR1 SGHTA and CDR2 FQGNSA. The length of the CDR3 is 14 residues. Trimming at V came to 8 bases and at J to 6 bases, leaving 12 bases not matched to a gene. The CDR3 spells CASGRDRIFPEQYF. CDR3 DNA: TGTGCCAGCGGCCGGGACAGGATATTCCCCGAGCAGTACTTC. The variable domain in full, completed from reference TRBV7-2 and TRBJ2-7, reads GAGVSQSPSNKVTEKGKDVELRCDPISGHTALYWYRQSLGQGLEFLIYFQGNSAPDKSGLPSDRFSAERTGGSVSTLTIQRTQQEDSAVYLCASGRDRIFPEQYFGPGTRLTVT.

The V and J genes are TRBV12-3 or TRBV12-4 and TRBJ1-4; the D is unclear. Trimming took 6 bases from V and 2 from J, leaving 10 bases between them. The CDR3 has 14 residues. The CDR3 sequence is CASRKRPTNEKLFF. The CDR3 coding sequence is TGTGCCAGCAGGAAACGACCTACTAATGAAAAACTGTTTTTT.

The chain joins TRBV29-1 to TRBJ2-5; D gene ambiguous. V lost 3 bases, J lost 11 bases, and 19 bases lay in between. The germline CDR1 and CDR2 sequences are SQVTM and ANQGSEA. This CDR3 contains 13 residues. CDR3 loop: CSVERNQNNEQYF. Here the CDR3 DNA reads TGCAGCGTTGAGCGTAACCAAAACAATGAGCAGTACTTC.

This sequence joins TRBV2 and TRBJ1-5; no definite D call. CDR1 SNHLY and CDR2 FYNNEI come from the germline V gene. V gave up 7 bases and J gave up 5 bases, with 15 bases separating them. There are 14 residues in the CDR3. CDR3 protein: CASTLEVGDQPQHF. The CDR3, as DNA: TGTGCCAGCACACTTGAAGTTGGAGATCAGCCCCAGCATTTT.

V and J are TRBV7-9 and TRBJ2-2; D is undetermined. CDR1 SEHNR and CDR2 FQNEAQ come from the germline V gene (reference sequence). With 4 bases removed from V and 2 bases from J, the gap between germline ends came to 5 bases. The CDR3 extends over 13 amino acids. The DNA of the CDR3 is TGTGCCAGCAGCTCCCACAACACCGGGGAGCTGTTTTTT. Translated: CASSSHNTGELFF.

The chain has TRBV10-3 and TRBJ2-7; maybe TRBD2 (5 bases). The CDR3 runs 12 residues. V was trimmed by 0 bases and J by 11 bases, leaving 11 bases between them. CDR1 and CDR2 (germline): ENHRY, SYGVKD. The CDR3 loop is CAISESGGREYF. Written as DNA, the CDR3 is TGTGCCATCAGTGAGTCAGGAGGAAGGGAGTACTTC.